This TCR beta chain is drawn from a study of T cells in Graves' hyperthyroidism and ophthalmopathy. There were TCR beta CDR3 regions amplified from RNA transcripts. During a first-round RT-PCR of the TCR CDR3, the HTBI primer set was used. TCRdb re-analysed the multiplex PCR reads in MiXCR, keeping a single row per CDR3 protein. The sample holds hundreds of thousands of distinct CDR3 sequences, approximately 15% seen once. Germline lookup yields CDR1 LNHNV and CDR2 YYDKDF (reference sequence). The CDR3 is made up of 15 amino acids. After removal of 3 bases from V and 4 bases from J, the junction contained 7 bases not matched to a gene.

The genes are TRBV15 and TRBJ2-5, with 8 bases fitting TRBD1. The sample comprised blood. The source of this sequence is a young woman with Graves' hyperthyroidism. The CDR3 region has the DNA TGTGCCACCAGCAGTGTCCCGGACAGGGTAGAGACCCAGTACTTC. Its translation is CATSSVPDRVETQYF.